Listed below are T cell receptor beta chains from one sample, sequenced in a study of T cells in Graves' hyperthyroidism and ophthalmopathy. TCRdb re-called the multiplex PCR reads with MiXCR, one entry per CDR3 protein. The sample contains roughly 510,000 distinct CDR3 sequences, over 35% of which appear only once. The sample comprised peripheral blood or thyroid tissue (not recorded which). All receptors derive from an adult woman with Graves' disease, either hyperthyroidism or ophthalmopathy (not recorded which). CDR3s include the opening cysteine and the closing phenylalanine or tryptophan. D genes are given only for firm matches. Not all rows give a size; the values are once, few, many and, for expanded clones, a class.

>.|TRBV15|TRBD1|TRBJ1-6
CATSGGQGNGSPLHF
TGTGCCACCAGCGGGGGACAGGGTAATGGATCACCCCTCCACTTT
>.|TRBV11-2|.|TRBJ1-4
CASSAATGTNEKLFF
TGTGCCAGCAGCGCCGCGACGGGAACTAATGAAAAACTGTTTTTT
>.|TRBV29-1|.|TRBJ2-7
CSASRNNEQYF
TGCAGCGCCTCCCGTAACAACGAGCAGTACTTC
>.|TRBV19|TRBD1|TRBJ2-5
CASSMRRDRFQETQYF
TGTGCCAGTAGTATGAGACGGGACAGGTTCCAAGAGACCCAGTACTTC
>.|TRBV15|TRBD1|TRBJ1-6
CATSRDRDSLNSPLHF
TGTGCCACCAGCAGGGACCGGGACAGCCTCAATTCACCCCTCCACTTT
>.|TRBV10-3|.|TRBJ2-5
CTISDLTGGETQYF
TGTACCATCAGCGACCTGACAGGAGGAGAGACCCAGTACTTC
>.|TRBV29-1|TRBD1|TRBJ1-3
CSVERDRENTIYF
TGCAGCGTTGAAAGGGACAGGGAGAACACCATATATTTT
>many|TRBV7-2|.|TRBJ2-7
CASSPVAREQYF
TGTGCCAGCAGCCCTGTAGCGCGGGAGCAGTACTTC
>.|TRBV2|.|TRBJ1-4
CASRVGASLSEKLFF
TGTGCCAGCAGGGTGGGGGCAAGCCTCAGTGAAAAACTGTTTTTT
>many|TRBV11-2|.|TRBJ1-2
CASSLDGTVGYTF
TGTGCCAGCAGCTTAGATGGGACGGTTGGCTACACCTTC
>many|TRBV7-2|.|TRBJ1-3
CASSLAFLSGSTIYF
TGTGCCAGCAGCTTAGCTTTCCTCTCTGGAAGCACCATATATTTT
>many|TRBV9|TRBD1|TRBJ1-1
CASSVAGTAYTEAFF
TGTGCCAGCAGCGTAGCTGGGACAGCGTACACTGAAGCTTTCTTT
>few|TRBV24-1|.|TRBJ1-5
CATSEPSVRQNQPQHF
TGTGCCACCAGTGAGCCCTCCGTGCGACAGAATCAGCCCCAGCATTTT
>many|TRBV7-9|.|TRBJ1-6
CASRRQGSIDSPLHF
TGTGCCAGCAGACGGCAGGGGAGTATTGATTCACCCCTCCACTTT
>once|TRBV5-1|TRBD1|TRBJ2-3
CASSSGGQGHTDTQYF
TGCGCCAGCAGCAGCGGGGGACAGGGGCACACAGATACGCAGTATTTT
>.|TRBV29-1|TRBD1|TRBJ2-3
CSSQGATDTQYF
TGCAGCAGTCAGGGGGCCACAGATACGCAGTATTTT
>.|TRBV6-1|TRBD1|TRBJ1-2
CASRGQGNLGGYTF
TGTGCCAGCAGAGGACAGGGGAATCTAGGTGGCTACACCTTC
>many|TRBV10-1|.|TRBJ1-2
CASSARTNYGYTF
TGCGCCAGCAGTGCTCGGACTAACTATGGCTACACCTTC
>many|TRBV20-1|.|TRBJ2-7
CSAIPGAAYEQYF
TGCAGTGCGATCCCGGGGGCCGCCTACGAGCAGTACTTC
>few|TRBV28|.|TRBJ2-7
CASSFTGSGIYEQYF
TGTGCCAGCAGTTTCACGGGTTCAGGGATTTACGAGCAGTACTTC
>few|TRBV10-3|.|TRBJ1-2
CAISEANASGYTF
TGTGCCATCAGCGAAGCCAATGCGTCTGGCTACACCTTC
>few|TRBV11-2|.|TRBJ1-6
CASSPGGVNNSPLHF
TGTGCCAGCAGTCCCGGGGGGGTAAACAATTCACCCCTCCACTTT
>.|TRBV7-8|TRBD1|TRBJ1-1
CASSLSGGGTGFF
TGTGCCAGCAGCTTATCGGGGGGCGGGACAGGTTTCTTT
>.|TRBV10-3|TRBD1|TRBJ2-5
CAISTGGYQETQYF
TGTGCCATCAGTACAGGGGGATACCAAGAGACCCAGTACTTC
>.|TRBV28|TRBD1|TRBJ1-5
CASYGTGFYSNQPQHF
TGTGCCAGCTACGGGACAGGCTTTTATAGCAATCAGCCCCAGCATTTT
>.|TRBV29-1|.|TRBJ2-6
CSVVGAPSANVLTF
TGCAGCGTTGTGGGCGCGCCATCGGCCAACGTCCTGACTTTC